The source of this T cell receptor (beta chain) is a study of T cell responses to AZD1222 COVID-19 vaccine. Study details: Pooling covered second doses at about 4 or about 12 weeks. General study findings and limits: Two AZD1222 doses significantly raised spike-specific TCR breadth and depth over controls.

Germline V gene lookup returns CDR1 MDHEN and CDR2 SYDVKM. This CDR3 comprises 15 residues. The trim removed 3 bases at V and 5 bases at J, leaving 8 bases unmatched. The repertoire was sequenced with immunoSEQ multiplex PCR; TCRdb's copy has only in-frame clones and lacks some. The profile covers approximately 120,000 clones, with roughly 86% appearing a single time and around 9.3% taken by the ten largest. About this clone: Its antigen remains unidentified.

The chain uses TRBV28 and TRBJ1-1; TRBD1 agrees at 8 bases. The TCR comes from an adult in good health. Sample: peripheral blood, taken on day 0 of AZD1222 vaccination. The CDR3 here is CASSLPRTGYTEAFF. CDR3 DNA sequence: TGTGCCAGCAGTTTGCCCCGGACAGGGTATACTGAAGCTTTCTTT. Full variable domain (rest looked up from reference TRBV28 and TRBJ1-1): DVKVTQSSRYLVKRTGEKVFLECVQDMDHENMFWYRQDPGLGLRLIYFSYDVKMKEKGDIPEGYSVSREKKERFSLILESASTNQTSMYLCASSLPRTGYTEAFFGQGTRLTVV.